These 10 T cell receptor beta chains were sequenced from one sample in a study of blood T cells in healthy people across ages. For the second PCR, which ran for about 6 to 11 cycles, a sample-barcoded 5' primer and a J-beta primer mix were used. TCRdb called the 5' RACE reads again in MiXCR, with one record for every CDR3 protein. The sample records some 1,800,000 distinct CDR3 sequences, about two fifths being singletons. Sequenced material: blood. Source of these receptors: a human donor in good health.

A few counts support this clonotype. As DNA, the CDR3 is TGTGCCAGCAGTTTTCTGGCTAGCGGGGGTGATGAGCAGTTCTTC. Encoded protein: CASSFLASGGDEQFF. This rearrangement joins TRBV12-3 or TRBV12-4 to TRBJ2-1; TRBD2 aligns across 10 bases. J gave up 8 bases and V 3 bases, and 7 bases lay outside the gene matches. The CDR3 totals 15 residues.

This clonotype showed up many times. This chain connects TRBV7-3 to TRBJ2-1; 10 bases are shared with TRBD2. Per germline, CDR1 SGHTA and CDR2 FQGTGA. CDR3 length: 15 amino acids. V lost 2 bases and J lost 4; bases outside the gene matches: 2. The CDR3: CASSLRTSGYNEQFF. The CDR3 DNA sequence: TGTGCCAGCAGCTTACGGACTAGCGGATACAATGAGCAGTTCTTC.

This chain uses TRBV29-1 with TRBJ2-1, with D possibly being TRBD2 (7 bases). There are 14 residues in the CDR3. The V and J ends lost 7 bases and 9 bases respectively, with 22 bases between them. The V gene's germline CDR1 is SQVTM and CDR2 ANQGSEA. This CDR3 reads CSASRGGLVGEQFF. The CDR3 region has the DNA TGCAGCGCCTCGAGGGGGGGGCTCGTCGGTGAGCAGTTCTTC.

To note about this clonotype: The junction departs from the called germline gene at one end, perhaps through a read error. The rearrangement joins TRBV6-5 to TRBJ2-5; D perhaps matches TRBD2 (5 bases). This CDR3 region has 14 residues. The germline V gene has CDR1 MNHEY and CDR2 SVGAGI. CDR3 DNA: TGTGCCAGCAGCCCAGGCGGGCTGGGAGAGACCCAGGACTTC. The encoded protein is CASSPGGLGETQDF.

CDR3 region: CASSYSIIGRAGNPYEQYF. In nucleotides, the CDR3 is TGTGCCAGCAGTTACTCGATAATCGGACGAGCGGGGAACCCCTACGAGCAGTACTTC. The rearrangement links TRBV6-2 or TRBV6-3 to TRBJ2-5; 7 nucleotides line up with TRBD2. The J call may be in error: the DNA end matches TRBJ2-7 better. The CDR3 contains 19 residues. The V gene's germline CDR1 is MNHEY and CDR2 SVGEGT.

The chain employs TRBV5-1 and TRBJ2-4; TRBD2 matches at 8 bases. The closer fit of TRBJ2-7 to the DNA end suggests the J call may be wrong. Looked up from germline, CDR1 is SGHRS and CDR2 is YFSETQ. The CDR3 sequence is 15 residues long. The chain's CDR3 is CASSLTSGSGNEQYF. CDR3 DNA sequence: TGCGCCAGCAGCTTGACTAGCGGTTCCGGGAACGAGCAGTACTTC.

Notes on this clonotype: A read error is possible here, since a much larger clone lies one base away. This chain links TRBV6-5 with TRBJ2-1; unclear D gene. The CDR3 extends over 12 amino acids. Germline V lookup: CDR1 MNHEY, CDR2 SVGAGI. CDR3 DNA: TGTGCCAGCAGTTACCGATCTAATGGGCAGTTCTTC. It codes for CASSYRSNGQFF.

This CDR3 reads CASSSRGQGGGNTIYF. The CDR3 DNA reads as TGTGCCAGCAGCTCGCGGGGCCAGGGTGGTGGAAACACCATATATTTT. The V call is TRBV7-9, the J call TRBJ1-3; possibly TRBD1 for D (5 bases). Trimming shortened V by 4 bases and J by 3 bases, and 16 bases separated the two germline ends. The CDR3 covers 16 residues. Per the germline V gene, CDR1 is SEHNR and CDR2 is FQNEAQ (reference sequence).

This clonotype was seen only a few times. The chain links TRBV7-2 to TRBJ1-2, with no clear D. The CDR3 totals 15 residues. Germline V gene data show CDR1 as SGHTA and CDR2 as FQGNSA. Trimming removed 5 bases at V and 4 bases at J, with 17 bases between. The CDR3 DNA reads TGTGCCAGCAGCCAGGAGCAGGTGTTAACCTATGGCTACACCTTC. Its translation is CASSQEQVLTYGYTF. The entire variable domain, with the rest obtained from reference TRBV7-2 and TRBJ1-2, is as follows: GAGVSQSPSNKVTEKGKDVELRCDPISGHTALYWYRQSLGQGLEFLIYFQGNSAPDKSGLPSDRFSAERTGGSVSTLTIQRTQQEDSAVYLCASSQEQVLTYGYTFGSGTRLTVV.

The table lists this clonotype with a few counts. A junction end diverges from the germline sequence, so it may reflect a read error. This chain links TRBV5-6 with TRBJ2-6; TRBD1 matches 9 bases. Per germline, CDR1 SGHDT and CDR2 YYEEEE. The CDR3 has 18 amino acids. Written as DNA, the CDR3 is TGTGCCAGCAGCTTGATGACAGGGGGAAGCTGGGGGGCCAACGTCCGGACTTTC. Amino acids: CASSLMTGGSWGANVRTF.